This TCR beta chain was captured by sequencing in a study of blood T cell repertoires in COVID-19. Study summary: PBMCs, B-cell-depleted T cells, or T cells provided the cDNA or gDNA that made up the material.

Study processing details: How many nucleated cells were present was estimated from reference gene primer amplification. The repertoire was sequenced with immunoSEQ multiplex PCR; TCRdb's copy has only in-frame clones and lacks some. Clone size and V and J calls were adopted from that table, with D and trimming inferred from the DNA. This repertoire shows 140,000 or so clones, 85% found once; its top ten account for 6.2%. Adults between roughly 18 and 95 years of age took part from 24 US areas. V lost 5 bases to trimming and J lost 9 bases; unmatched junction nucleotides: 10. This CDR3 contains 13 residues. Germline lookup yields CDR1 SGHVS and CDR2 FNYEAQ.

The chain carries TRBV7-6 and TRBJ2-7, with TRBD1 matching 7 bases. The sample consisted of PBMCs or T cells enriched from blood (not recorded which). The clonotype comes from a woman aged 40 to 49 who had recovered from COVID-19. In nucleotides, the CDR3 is TGTGCCAGCAGCCCCGGGACAGTATGGGGGCAGTACTTC. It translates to CASSPGTVWGQYF.